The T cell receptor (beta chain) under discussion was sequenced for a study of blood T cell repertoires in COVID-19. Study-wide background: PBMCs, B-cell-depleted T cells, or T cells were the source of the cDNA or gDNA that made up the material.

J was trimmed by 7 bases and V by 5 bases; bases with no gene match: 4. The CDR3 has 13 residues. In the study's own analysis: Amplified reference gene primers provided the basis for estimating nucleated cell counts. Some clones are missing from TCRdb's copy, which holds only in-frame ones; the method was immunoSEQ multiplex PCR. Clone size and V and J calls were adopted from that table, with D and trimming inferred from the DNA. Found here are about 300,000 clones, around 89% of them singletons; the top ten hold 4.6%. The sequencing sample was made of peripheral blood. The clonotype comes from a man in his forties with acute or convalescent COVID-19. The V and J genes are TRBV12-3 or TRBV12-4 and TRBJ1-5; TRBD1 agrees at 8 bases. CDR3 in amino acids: CASSPGQGQPQHF. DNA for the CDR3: TGTGCCAGCAGTCCCGGACAGGGACAGCCCCAGCATTTT.